The 11 T cell receptor beta chains below all came from one sample that was sequenced in a study of T cell changes during pregnancy in multiple sclerosis. Produced via immunoSEQ multiplex PCR; TCRdb's table is partial and in-frame only. The sample holds 36,000 or so clones, more than 75% seen once. Sequencing was performed on CD4+ T cells from peripheral blood mononuclear cells, taken in the first trimester of pregnancy. Receptors were obtained from a female donor with multiple sclerosis, enrolled in a pregnancy study.

Note on this clone: This same CDR3 is encoded by further DNA sequences in the sample. The chain combines TRBV14 with TRBJ2-7, with TRBD1 identical over 11 bases. The length of the CDR3 is 13 residues. Germline loops: CDR1 SGHDN, CDR2 FVKESK. J gave up 6 bases and V 4 bases, and 2 bases lay outside the gene matches. The CDR3 nucleotides are TGTGCCAGCAGCCCCGGGACAGGGGGCGAGCAGTACTTC. Amino acid sequence: CASSPGTGGEQYF.

The chain carries TRBV28 and TRBJ2-1, with 13 bases that match TRBD2. The CDR3 extends over 16 amino acids. V shed 2 bases and J 5 bases; nucleotides not matched to a gene: 3. Germline V CDR1 and CDR2: MDHEN, SYDVKM. The CDR3 sequence is CASSLTGTSGNNEQFF. CDR3 coding DNA: TGTGCCAGCAGTTTAACCGGGACTAGCGGGAACAATGAGCAGTTCTTC. The variable domain in full, with the rest retrieved from reference TRBV28 and TRBJ2-1, is DVKVTQSSRYLVKRTGEKVFLECVQDMDHENMFWYRQDPGLGLRLIYFSYDVKMKEKGDIPEGYSVSREKKERFSLILESASTNQTSMYLCASSLTGTSGNNEQFFGPGTRLTVL.

The chain employs TRBV5-1 and TRBJ1-1; 8 bases match TRBD1. The CDR3 is 18 amino acids. Germline V CDR1 and CDR2: SGHRS, YFSETQ. V lost 2 bases and J lost 4; bases outside the gene matches: 16. The DNA for the CDR3 is TGCGCCAGCAGCTTTCCGACAGGGGTAGGAGGTGTACGCACTGAAGCTTTCTTT. It translates to CASSFPTGVGGVRTEAFF. The full variable domain, completed using reference TRBV5-1 and TRBJ1-1, is KAGVTQTPRYLIKTRGQQVTLSCSPISGHRSVSWYQQTPGQGLQFLFEYFSETQRNKGNFPGRFSGRQFSNSRSEMNVSTLELGDSALYLCASSFPTGVGGVRTEAFFGQGTRLTVV.

This chain links TRBV5-1 with TRBJ1-2; 8 bases map to TRBD1. Germline assignment: CDR1 SGHRS and CDR2 YFSETQ. The CDR3 loop spans 12 amino acids. With 2 bases clipped from V and 7 bases from J, the junction kept 1 base outside the gene matches. CDR3 region: CASSLDRGGYTF. CDR3 DNA: TGCGCCAGCAGCTTAGACAGGGGTGGCTACACCTTC.

The chain links TRBV7-6 to TRBJ2-7; D might be TRBD2 (6 bases). Trimming shortened V by 1 base and J by 3 bases, and 13 bases separated the two germline ends. This CDR3 has 15 residues. Germline loops: CDR1 SGHVS, CDR2 FNYEAQ. This CDR3 is CASSLDVGGRYEQYF. CDR3 nucleotides: TGTGCCAGCAGCTTAGATGTCGGGGGACGCTACGAGCAGTACTTC.

The V call is TRBV19, the J call TRBJ1-1, with D perhaps matching TRBD1 (5 bases). The CDR3 totals 13 residues. Germline-derived CDR1 and CDR2 are LNHDA and SQIVND (reference sequence). V gave up 8 bases and J gave up 2 bases, with 12 bases separating them. The CDR3 is CASGFRVNTEAFF. CDR3 in DNA: TGTGCCAGTGGATTCAGGGTAAACACTGAAGCTTTCTTT. Full variable domain (rest looked up from reference TRBV19 and TRBJ1-1): DGGITQSPKYLFRKEGQNVTLSCEQNLNHDAMYWYRQDPGQGLRLIYYSQIVNDFQKGDIAEGYSVSREKKESFPLTVTSAQKNPTAFYLCASGFRVNTEAFFGQGTRLTVV.

The rearrangement links TRBV20-1 to TRBJ1-1; no clear D gene. V gave up 7 bases and J gave up 5 bases, with 11 bases separating them. The CDR3 has 11 residues. The germline gives CDR1 DFQATT, CDR2 SNEGSKA (reference sequence). The CDR3: CSGEGRTEAFF. The CDR3 bases are TGCAGTGGTGAGGGTCGGACTGAAGCTTTCTTT.

This clone showed up just once. The rearrangement links TRBV27 to TRBJ2-1, with D perhaps matching TRBD2 (5 bases). This CDR3 has 13 amino acids. V was trimmed by 3 bases and J by 14 bases, leaving 17 bases between them. The germline CDR1 and CDR2 sequences are MNHEY and SMNVEV (reference sequence). The CDR3 sequence: CASSLLPPTGEFF. For the CDR3, the DNA is TGTGCCAGCAGTTTGCTCCCCCCCACCGGGGAGTTCTTC.

The V call is TRBV19, the J call TRBJ2-2; a weak D match, TRBD1 (6 bases). The CDR3 is 13 residues long. The germline CDR1 and CDR2 sequences are LNHDA and SQIVND (reference sequence). The V end was cut by 4 bases, the J end by 6 bases, with 9 bases between. The CDR3 sequence: CASSRTGSGELFF. CDR3 DNA sequence: TGTGCCAGTAGTAGAACAGGGTCCGGGGAGCTGTTTTTT. Full variable domain (missing parts from reference TRBV19 and TRBJ2-2): DGGITQSPKYLFRKEGQNVTLSCEQNLNHDAMYWYRQDPGQGLRLIYYSQIVNDFQKGDIAEGYSVSREKKESFPLTVTSAQKNPTAFYLCASSRTGSGELFFGEGSRLTVL.

V and J are TRBV19 and TRBJ2-1; 9 bases align to TRBD1. Germline CDR1 LNHDA, CDR2 SQIVND (reference sequence). CDR3 size: 14 residues. The ends lost 7 bases at V and 4 bases at J; junction bases unmatched: 5. Written as DNA, the CDR3 is TGTGCCAGTAAACGGACAGGGGCTTACAATGAGCAGTTCTTC. It translates to CASKRTGAYNEQFF.

Only one count was recorded for this clone. J is TRBJ2-7 and V is TRBV28, with 7 bases aligning to TRBD1. The length of the CDR3 is 16 residues. Per the germline V gene, CDR1 is MDHEN and CDR2 is SYDVKM. The V segment lost 7 bases and the J segment 2 bases; nucleotides outside the gene matches: 14. The CDR3 sequence: CASTSYPGQSAYEQYF. CDR3 DNA: TGTGCCAGCACCTCTTACCCGGGACAGTCTGCCTACGAGCAGTACTTC.